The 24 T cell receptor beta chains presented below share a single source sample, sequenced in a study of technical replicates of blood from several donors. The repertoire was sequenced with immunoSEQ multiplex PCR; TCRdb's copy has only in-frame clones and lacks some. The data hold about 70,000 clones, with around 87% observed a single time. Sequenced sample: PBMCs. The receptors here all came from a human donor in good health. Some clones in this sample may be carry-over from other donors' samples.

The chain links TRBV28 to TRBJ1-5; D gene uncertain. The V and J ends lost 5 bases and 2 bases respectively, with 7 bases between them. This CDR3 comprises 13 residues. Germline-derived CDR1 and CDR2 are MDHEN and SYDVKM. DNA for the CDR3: TGTGCCAGCAGTGAGGTTGGCAATCAGCCCCAGCATTTT. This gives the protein CASSEVGNQPQHF. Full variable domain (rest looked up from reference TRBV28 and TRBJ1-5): DVKVTQSSRYLVKRTGEKVFLECVQDMDHENMFWYRQDPGLGLRLIYFSYDVKMKEKGDIPEGYSVSREKKERFSLILESASTNQTSMYLCASSEVGNQPQHFGDGTRLSIL.

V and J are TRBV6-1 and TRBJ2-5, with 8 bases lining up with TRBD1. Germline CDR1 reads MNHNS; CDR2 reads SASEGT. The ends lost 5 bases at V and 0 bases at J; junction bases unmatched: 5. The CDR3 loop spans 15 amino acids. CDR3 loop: CASSRMTGDQETQYF. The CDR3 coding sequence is TGTGCCAGCAGTAGAATGACAGGGGACCAAGAGACCCAGTACTTC.

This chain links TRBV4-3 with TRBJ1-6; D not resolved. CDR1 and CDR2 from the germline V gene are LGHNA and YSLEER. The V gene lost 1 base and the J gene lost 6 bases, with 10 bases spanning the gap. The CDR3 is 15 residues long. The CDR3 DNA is TGCGCCAGCAGCCAAGTCTTTGAGTCTAATTCACCCCTCCACTTT. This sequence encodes CASSQVFESNSPLHF.

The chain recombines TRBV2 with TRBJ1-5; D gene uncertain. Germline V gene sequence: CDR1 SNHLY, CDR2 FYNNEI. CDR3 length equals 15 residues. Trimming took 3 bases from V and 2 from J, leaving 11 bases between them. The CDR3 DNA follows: TGTGCCAGCAGTGAGCAGTCGAGGGGCAATCAGCCCCAGCATTTT. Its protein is CASSEQSRGNQPQHF. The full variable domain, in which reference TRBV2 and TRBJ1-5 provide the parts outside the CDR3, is EPEVTQTPSHQVTQMGQEVILRCVPISNHLYFYWYRQILGQKVEFLVSFYNNEISEKSEIFDDQFSVERPDGSNFTLKIRSTKLEDSAMYFCASSEQSRGNQPQHFGDGTRLSIL.

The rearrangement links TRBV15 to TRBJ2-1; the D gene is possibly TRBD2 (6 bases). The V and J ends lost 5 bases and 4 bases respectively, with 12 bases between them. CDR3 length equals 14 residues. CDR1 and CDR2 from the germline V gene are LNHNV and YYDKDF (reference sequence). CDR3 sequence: CATSGGLPYNEQFF. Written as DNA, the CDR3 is TGTGCCACCAGCGGGGGACTCCCATACAATGAGCAGTTCTTC.

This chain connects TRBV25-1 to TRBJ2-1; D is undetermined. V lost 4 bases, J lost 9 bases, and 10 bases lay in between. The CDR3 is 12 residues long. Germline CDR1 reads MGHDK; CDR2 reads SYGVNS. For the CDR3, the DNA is TGTGCCAGCAGTGCCCTGAGTAGTGAGCAGTTCTTC. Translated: CASSALSSEQFF.

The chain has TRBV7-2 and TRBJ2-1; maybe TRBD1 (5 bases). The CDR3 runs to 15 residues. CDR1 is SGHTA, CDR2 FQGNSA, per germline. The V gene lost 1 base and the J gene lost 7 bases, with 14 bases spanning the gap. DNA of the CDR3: TGTGCCAGCAGCTTAGGCACCGATAAGGGGAATGAGCAGTTCTTC. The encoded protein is CASSLGTDKGNEQFF. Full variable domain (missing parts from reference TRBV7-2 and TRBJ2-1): GAGVSQSPSNKVTEKGKDVELRCDPISGHTALYWYRQSLGQGLEFLIYFQGNSAPDKSGLPSDRFSAERTGGSVSTLTIQRTQQEDSAVYLCASSLGTDKGNEQFFGPGTRLTVL.

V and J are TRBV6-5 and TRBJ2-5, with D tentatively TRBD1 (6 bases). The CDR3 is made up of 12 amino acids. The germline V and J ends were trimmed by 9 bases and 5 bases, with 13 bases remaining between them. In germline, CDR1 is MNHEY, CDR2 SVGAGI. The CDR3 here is CASTGRWETQYF. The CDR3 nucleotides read TGTGCCAGTACAGGGCGATGGGAGACCCAGTACTTC.

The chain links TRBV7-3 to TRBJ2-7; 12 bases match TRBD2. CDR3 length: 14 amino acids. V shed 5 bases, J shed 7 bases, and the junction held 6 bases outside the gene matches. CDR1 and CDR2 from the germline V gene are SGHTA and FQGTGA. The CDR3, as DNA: TGTGCCAGCAGCGCGACTAGCGGGAGAGGGGAGCAGTACTTC. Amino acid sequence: CASSATSGRGEQYF.

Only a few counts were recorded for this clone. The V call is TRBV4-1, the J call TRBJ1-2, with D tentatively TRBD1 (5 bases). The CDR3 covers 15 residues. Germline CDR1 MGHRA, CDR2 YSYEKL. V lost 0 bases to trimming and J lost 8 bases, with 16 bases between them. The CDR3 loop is CASSQDRQGIGGYTF. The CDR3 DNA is TGCGCCAGCAGCCAAGATAGGCAGGGTATCGGAGGCTACACCTTC.

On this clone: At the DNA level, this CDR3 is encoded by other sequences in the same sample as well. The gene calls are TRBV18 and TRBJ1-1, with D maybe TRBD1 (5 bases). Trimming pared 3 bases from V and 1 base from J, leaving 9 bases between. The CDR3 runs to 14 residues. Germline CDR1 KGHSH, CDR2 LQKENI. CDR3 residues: CASSPQTGNTEAFF. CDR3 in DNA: TGTGCCAGCTCACCCCAAACAGGGAACACTGAAGCTTTCTTT.

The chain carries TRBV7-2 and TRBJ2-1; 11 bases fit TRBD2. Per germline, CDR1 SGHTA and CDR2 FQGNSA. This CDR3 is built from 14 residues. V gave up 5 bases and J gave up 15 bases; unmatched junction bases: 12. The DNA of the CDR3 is TGTGCCAGCAGCGCTGGGACTAGCGGCCCCGGGGGGTTCTTC. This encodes CASSAGTSGPGGFF.

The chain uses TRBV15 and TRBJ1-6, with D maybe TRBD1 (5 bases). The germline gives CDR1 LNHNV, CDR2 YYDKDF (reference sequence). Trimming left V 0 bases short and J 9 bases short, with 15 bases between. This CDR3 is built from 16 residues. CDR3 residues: CATSRDKGLRFSPLHF. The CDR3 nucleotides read TGTGCCACCAGCAGAGATAAGGGACTGCGATTTTCACCCCTCCACTTT.

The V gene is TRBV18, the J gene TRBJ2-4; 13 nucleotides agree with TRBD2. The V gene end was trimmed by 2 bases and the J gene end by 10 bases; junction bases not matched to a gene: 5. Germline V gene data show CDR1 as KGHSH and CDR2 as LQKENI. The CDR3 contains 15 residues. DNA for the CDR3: TGTGCCAGCTCACCAGGGACTAGCGGGACAGGAATTCAGTACTTC. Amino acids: CASSPGTSGTGIQYF.

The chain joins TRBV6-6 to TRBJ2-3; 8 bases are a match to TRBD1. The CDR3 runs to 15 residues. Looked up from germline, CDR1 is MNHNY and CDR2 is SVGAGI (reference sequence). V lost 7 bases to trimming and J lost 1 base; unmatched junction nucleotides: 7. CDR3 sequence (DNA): TGTGCCAGCAATTTACAGGGGGTCGGCACAGATACGCAGTATTTT. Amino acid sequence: CASNLQGVGTDTQYF.

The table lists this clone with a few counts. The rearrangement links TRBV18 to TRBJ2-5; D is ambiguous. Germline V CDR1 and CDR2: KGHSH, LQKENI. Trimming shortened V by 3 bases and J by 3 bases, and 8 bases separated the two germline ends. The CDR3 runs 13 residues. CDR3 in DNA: TGTGCCAGCTCACCCCCCCTAAAAGAGACCCAGTACTTC. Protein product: CASSPPLKETQYF.

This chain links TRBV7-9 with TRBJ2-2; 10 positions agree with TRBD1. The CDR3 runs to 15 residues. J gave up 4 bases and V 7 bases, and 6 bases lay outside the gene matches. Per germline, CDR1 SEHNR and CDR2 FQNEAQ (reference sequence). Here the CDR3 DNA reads TGTGCCAGCACCCTCCGGGACAGGGGCACCGGGGAGCTGTTTTTT. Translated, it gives CASTLRDRGTGELFF.

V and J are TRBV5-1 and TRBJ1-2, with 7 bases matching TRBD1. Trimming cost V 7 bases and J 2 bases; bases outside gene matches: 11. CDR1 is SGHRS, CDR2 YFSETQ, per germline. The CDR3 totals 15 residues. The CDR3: CASGQAGGGNYGYTF. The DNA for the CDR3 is TGCGCCAGCGGACAGGCGGGGGGTGGGAACTATGGCTACACCTTC.

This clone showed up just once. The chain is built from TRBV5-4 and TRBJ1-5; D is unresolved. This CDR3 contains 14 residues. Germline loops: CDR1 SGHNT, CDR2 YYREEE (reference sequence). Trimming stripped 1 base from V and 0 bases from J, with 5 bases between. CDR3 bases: TGTGCCAGCAGCTTGCGGGATAGCAATCAGCCCCAGCATTTT. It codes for CASSLRDSNQPQHF.

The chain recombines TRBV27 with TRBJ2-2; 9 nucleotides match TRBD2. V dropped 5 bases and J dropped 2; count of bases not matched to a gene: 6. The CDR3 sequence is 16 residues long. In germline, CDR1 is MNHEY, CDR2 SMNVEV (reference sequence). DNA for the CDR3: TGTGCCAGCAGTCGCTCTAGCGGGATCAACACCGGGGAGCTGTTTTTT. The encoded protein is CASSRSSGINTGELFF.

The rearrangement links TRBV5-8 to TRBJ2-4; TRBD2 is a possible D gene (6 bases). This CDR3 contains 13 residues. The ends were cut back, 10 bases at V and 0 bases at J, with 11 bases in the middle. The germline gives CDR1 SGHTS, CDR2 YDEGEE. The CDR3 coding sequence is TGTGCCGGGGGGACTCTAGCCAAAAACATTCAGTACTTC. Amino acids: CAGGTLAKNIQYF.

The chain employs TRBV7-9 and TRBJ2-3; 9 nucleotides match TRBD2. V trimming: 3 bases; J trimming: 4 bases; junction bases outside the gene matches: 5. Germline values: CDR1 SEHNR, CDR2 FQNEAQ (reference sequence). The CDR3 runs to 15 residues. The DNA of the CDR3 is TGTGCCAGCAGCTTCGGCGGGAGGGTCCCAGATACGCAGTATTTT. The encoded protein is CASSFGGRVPDTQYF.

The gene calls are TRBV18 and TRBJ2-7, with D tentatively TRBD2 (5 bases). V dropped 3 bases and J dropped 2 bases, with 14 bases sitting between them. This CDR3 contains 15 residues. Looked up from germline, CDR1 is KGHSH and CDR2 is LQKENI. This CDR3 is CASSPNQERAYEQYF. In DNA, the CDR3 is TGTGCCAGCTCACCCAACCAGGAGAGGGCCTACGAGCAGTACTTC.

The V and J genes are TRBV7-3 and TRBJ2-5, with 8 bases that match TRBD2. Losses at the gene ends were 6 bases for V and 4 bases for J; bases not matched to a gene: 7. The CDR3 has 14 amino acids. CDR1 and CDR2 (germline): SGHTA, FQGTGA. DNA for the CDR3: TGTGCCAGCAGTATAGGACTAGCTGGAGAGACCCAGTACTTC. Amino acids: CASSIGLAGETQYF.